Listed below are T cell receptor beta chains from one sample, sequenced in a study of technical replicates of blood from a handful of donors. The assay was immunoSEQ multiplex PCR, and TCRdb's table has in-frame clones only and misses some. Found here are fewer than 70,000 clones, less than 90% of them singletons; the top ten hold 5% to 5.5%. The sample was PBMCs. The receptor set was obtained from a human donor in good health. Some clones in this sample may be carry-over from other donors' samples. CDR3s include the opening cysteine and the closing phenylalanine or tryptophan. Size is omitted from some rows. Given values are once, few, many or a class for expanded clones.

size,J,V,CDR3
NA,TRBJ1-2,TRBV7-9,CASSRTAGVIHNGYTF
NA,TRBJ2-1,TRBV7-2,CASSRWSGGPSEQFF
NA,TRBJ2-5,TRBV10-3,CAISELDRRLNNQETQYF
NA,TRBJ2-3,TRBV7-8,CASSLAILAGTDTQYF
NA,TRBJ1-3,TRBV10-3,CAIRGTQGNTIYF
NA,TRBJ2-7,TRBV2,CASRAITGGVFEQYF
NA,TRBJ2-5,TRBV27,CASSLWGEETQYF
NA,TRBJ2-7,TRBV6-5,CASPGDRSSYEQYF
NA,TRBJ2-7,TRBV4-3,CASSAELGIYEQYF
NA,TRBJ1-5,TRBV27,CASSSRDNNQPQHF
NA,TRBJ2-2,TRBV19,CATAEWYRNTGELFF
once,TRBJ2-2,TRBV9,CASSVAGFGELFF
few,TRBJ2-7,TRBV7-9,CASSYGQLYEQYF
few,TRBJ1-1,TRBV11-1,CASSLEEGAFF
once,TRBJ2-1,TRBV7-3,CASSLGASGNEQFF
NA,TRBJ1-2,TRBV5-4,CASSWGSDDGYTF
NA,TRBJ1-2,TRBV5-1,CASRQTENYGYTF